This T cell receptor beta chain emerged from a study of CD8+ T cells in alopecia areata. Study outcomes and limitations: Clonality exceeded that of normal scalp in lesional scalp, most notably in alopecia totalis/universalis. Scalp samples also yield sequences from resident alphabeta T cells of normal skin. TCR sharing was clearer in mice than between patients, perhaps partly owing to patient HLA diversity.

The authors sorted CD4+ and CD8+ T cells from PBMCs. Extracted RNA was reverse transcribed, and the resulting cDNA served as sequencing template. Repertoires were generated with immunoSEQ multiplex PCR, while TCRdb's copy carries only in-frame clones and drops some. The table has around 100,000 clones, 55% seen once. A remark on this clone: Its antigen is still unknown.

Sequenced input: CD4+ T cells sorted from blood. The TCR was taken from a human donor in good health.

The DNA for the CDR3 is TGTGCCAGCAGCTTATCTAACCAAGAGACCCAGTACTTC. It is translated as CASSLSNQETQYF. V usage is TRBV7-8 and J usage is TRBJ2-5; D remains ambiguous. The CDR3 runs 13 residues. V shed 2 bases and J shed 0 bases, with 4 bases lying between them. In germline, CDR1 is SGHVS, CDR2 FQNEAQ.